This entry lists 28 T cell receptor beta chains sequenced from one sample in a study of T-cell reconstitution after alpha-beta-depleted transplantation in children. Construction of the TCRbeta library involved unique molecular identifiers. TCRdb called the PCR reads again in MiXCR, with one record for every CDR3 protein. The data show 440,000 or so distinct CDR3 sequences, with roughly two fifths seen just once and around a quarter held by the top ten. The sequenced sample was PBMCs, obtained before TCRalphabeta/CD19-depleted stem cell transplant. Receptors originate from a girl between 2 and 10 years old with aplastic anemia, due to receive a stem cell transplant.

This clonotype was detected only once. The chain combines TRBV27 with TRBJ1-2, with TRBD1 identical over 7 bases. This CDR3 has 17 amino acids. Germline values: CDR1 MNHEY, CDR2 SMNVEV (reference sequence). The ends lost 4 bases at V and 0 bases at J; junction bases unmatched: 11. The CDR3 sequence is CASSSIGGIGANYGYTF. The CDR3 nucleotides are TGTGCCAGCAGTTCCATAGGGGGCATAGGAGCTAACTATGGCTACACCTTC.

This clonotype was seen a handful of times. The genes are TRBV10-3 and TRBJ2-3, with a possible D match to TRBD2 (5 bases). The CDR3 consists of 15 residues. Germline V gives CDR1 ENHRY, CDR2 SYGVKD. The V end was cut by 6 bases, the J end by 3 bases, with 16 bases between. For the CDR3, the DNA is TGTGCCATCAGCGGACTGTTCCCATATACAGATACGCAGTATTTT. Translation gives CAISGLFPYTDTQYF.

The rearrangement joins TRBV7-9 to TRBJ2-7; TRBD2 matches 10 bases. Trimming at V came to 5 bases and at J to 7 bases, leaving 11 bases not matched to a gene. The germline gives CDR1 SEHNR, CDR2 FQNEAQ (reference sequence). CDR3 length: 15 residues. The CDR3 coding sequence is TGTGCCAGCAGCGGACAGCGGGGGGGCTTAGGAGAGCAGTACTTC. Translated: CASSGQRGGLGEQYF.

The CDR3 bases are TGTGCCAGCAGTTACTCCGCAGCCCCCCTGGGGTATGGCTACACCTTC. Translation: CASSYSAAPLGYGYTF. This rearrangement joins TRBV6-5 to TRBJ1-2, with D uncertain. The CDR3 spans 16 residues. Trimming stripped 0 bases from V and 5 bases from J, with 16 bases between. Germline CDR1 reads MNHEY; CDR2 reads SVGAGI.

This chain links TRBV27 with TRBJ2-5; TRBD1 agrees at 7 bases. The CDR3 length is 13 residues. Looked up from germline, CDR1 is MNHEY and CDR2 is SMNVEV (reference sequence). After removal of 5 bases from V and 6 bases from J, the junction contained 6 bases not matched to a gene. The CDR3 loop reads CASSLGTAQTQYF. The CDR3 region has the DNA TGTGCCAGCAGTCTCGGGACAGCCCAGACCCAGTACTTC.

This chain uses TRBV15 with TRBJ2-3; 7 positions agree with TRBD1. CDR3 length: 16 residues. Looked up from germline, CDR1 is LNHNV and CDR2 is YYDKDF (reference sequence). Germline trimming cut 1 base from V and 2 bases from J; bases unmatched to any gene: 6. CDR3 sequence (DNA): TGTGCCACCAGCAGAGGTACAGGGGCCCTCACAGATACGCAGTATTTT. It specifies CATSRGTGALTDTQYF.

The chain couples TRBV7-2 to TRBJ2-1; a weak D match, TRBD2 (7 bases). V lost 1 base, J lost 5 bases, and 12 bases lay in between. CDR3 length equals 15 residues. Germline CDR1 is SGHTA and CDR2 is FQGNSA. The CDR3 region has the DNA TGTGCCAGCAGCTTAGGTGCGGGGGCCAACAATGAGCAGTTCTTC. Its translation is CASSLGAGANNEQFF.

This chain joins TRBV6-1 and TRBJ2-3; the D call may be TRBD1 or TRBD2 (5 bases each). The CDR3 is 14 amino acids. Germline V gives CDR1 MNHNS, CDR2 SASEGT. V was trimmed by 5 bases and J by 0 bases, leaving 9 bases between them. The CDR3 nucleotides are TGTGCCAGCAGTCCGGGACGGAGCACAGATACGCAGTATTTT. This codes for CASSPGRSTDTQYF.

The chain has TRBV21-1 and TRBJ1-5. TRBV21-1 is recorded as a pseudogene. The CDR3 has 19 residues. Here the CDR3 reads CASSHETSGTPSRGQPQHF. DNA of the CDR3: TGTGCCAGCAGCCACGAGACAAGCGGGACCCCCTCAAGGGGTCAGCCCCAGCATTTT.

This clonotype has a handful of counts. The chain has TRBV11-1 and TRBJ1-4, with a tentative D call TRBD1 (6 bases). V lost 5 bases to trimming and J lost 0 bases, with 19 bases between them. CDR3 length: 18 amino acids. Germline CDR1 is SGHAT and CDR2 is FQDESV (reference sequence). The CDR3 region has the DNA TGTGCCAGCAGCCGCCGAGGGGGGTTGATGACAACTAATGAAAAACTGTTTTTT. Its protein product is CASSRRGGLMTTNEKLFF. Full variable domain (remainder filled in from reference TRBV11-1 and TRBJ1-4): EAEVAQSPRYKITEKSQAVAFWCDPISGHATLYWYRQILGQGPELLVQFQDESVVDDSQLPKDRFSAERLKGVDSTLKIQPAELGDSAMYLCASSRRGGLMTTNEKLFFGSGTQLSVL.

The sample holds a few counts of this clonotype. This sequence joins TRBV2 and TRBJ2-2; D is undetermined. This CDR3 is built from 15 residues. Per germline, CDR1 SNHLY and CDR2 FYNNEI. With 6 bases removed from V and 5 bases from J, the gap between germline ends came to 16 bases. The CDR3 loop reads CASSAQGDWTGELFF. The DNA for the CDR3 is TGTGCCAGCAGCGCCCAAGGCGATTGGACCGGGGAGCTGTTTTTT. Drawing the rest from reference TRBV2 and TRBJ2-2, the complete variable domain is EPEVTQTPSHQVTQMGQEVILRCVPISNHLYFYWYRQILGQKVEFLVSFYNNEISEKSEIFDDQFSVERPDGSNFTLKIRSTKLEDSAMYFCASSAQGDWTGELFFGEGSRLTVL.

This clonotype has a count of ten or more. The V and J genes are TRBV7-9 and TRBJ2-3, with 11 bases aligning to TRBD2. Germline V gene sequence: CDR1 SEHNR, CDR2 FQNEAQ (reference sequence). The CDR3 has 15 residues. J gave up 4 bases and V 2 bases, and 2 bases lay outside the gene matches. CDR3 loop: CASSLPTSGADTQYF. CDR3 bases: TGTGCCAGCAGCTTACCGACTAGCGGGGCAGATACGCAGTATTTT.

The genes are TRBV5-1 and TRBJ2-3; D might be TRBD2 (7 bases). CDR1 and CDR2 from the germline V gene are SGHRS and YFSETQ. Trimming took off 4 bases at V and 3 bases at J, with 15 bases between the two ends. The CDR3 has 15 amino acids. The CDR3 nucleotides read TGCGCCAGCAGCCCGGACAGCGGGGTGACAGATACGCAGTATTTT. This codes for CASSPDSGVTDTQYF.

This clonotype was counted only a few times. The chain combines TRBV20-1 with TRBJ2-3; TRBD2 aligns across 10 bases. The CDR3 has 13 residues. The V segment lost 5 bases and the J segment 12 bases; nucleotides outside the gene matches: 11. The germline gives CDR1 DFQATT, CDR2 SNEGSKA (reference sequence). The chain's CDR3 is CSAPPKLAGYQYF. In DNA form, the CDR3 reads TGCAGTGCTCCACCCAAACTAGCGGGGTACCAGTATTTT.

On this clonotype itself: A much larger clone is a single base away; this may be a read error. V usage is TRBV5-1 and J usage is TRBJ2-3, with D possibly TRBD2 on 5 matching bases. The germline gives CDR1 SGHRS, CDR2 YFSETQ. CDR3 size: 15 residues. The CDR3 reads CASSSLAVSTDTQNF. CDR3 nucleotides: TGCGCCAGCAGCTCCCTAGCAGTTAGCACAGATACGCAGAATTTT.

This clonotype was detected ten times or more. The chain carries TRBV20-1 and TRBJ2-7, with 7 bases that match TRBD2. CDR3 length: 15 amino acids. Germline CDR1 reads DFQATT; CDR2 reads SNEGSKA (reference sequence). The trim removed 0 bases at V and 0 bases at J, leaving 5 bases unmatched. CDR3 amino acids: CSARDGGGYSYEQYF. In DNA, the CDR3 is TGCAGTGCTAGAGATGGGGGGGGTTACTCCTACGAGCAGTACTTC.

CDR3 sequence reads: CASSVGGTYNEQFF. CDR3 coding DNA: TGTGCCAGCAGCGTGGGGGGTACCTACAATGAGCAGTTCTTC. This chain connects TRBV9 to TRBJ2-1, with D maybe TRBD2 (6 bases). CDR1 SGDLS and CDR2 YYNGEE come from the germline V gene. V was cut by 2 bases and J by 2 bases, with 8 bases left in between. The CDR3 runs to 14 residues. Full variable domain (remainder filled in from reference TRBV9 and TRBJ2-1): DSGVTQTPKHLITATGQRVTLRCSPRSGDLSVYWYQQSLDQGLQFLIQYYNGEERAKGNILERFSAQQFPDLHSELNLSSLELGDSALYFCASSVGGTYNEQFFGPGTRLTVL.

This clonotype has a handful of counts. The V gene is TRBV20-1, the J gene TRBJ1-2; D remains unclear. Per the germline V gene, CDR1 is DFQATT and CDR2 is SNEGSKA (reference sequence). Trimming pared 5 bases from V and 5 bases from J, leaving 15 bases between. The CDR3 is 13 residues long. The CDR3 DNA follows: TGCAGTGCTCCGGCCCCAGACTCATATGGCTACACCTTC. This translates into CSAPAPDSYGYTF.

The rearrangement joins TRBV5-6 to TRBJ2-5, with 13 bases identical to TRBD2. The J segment lost 3 bases and the V segment lost 2 bases, leaving 4 bases of the junction unmatched. This CDR3 contains 16 residues. Per germline, CDR1 SGHDT and CDR2 YYEEEE. CDR3 protein: CASSFRGLAGEETQYF. CDR3 in DNA: TGTGCCAGCAGCTTCAGAGGACTAGCGGGGGAAGAGACCCAGTACTTC.

The chain joins TRBV6-5 to TRBJ1-3; tentative D call: TRBD1 (6 bases). V was shortened by 4 bases and J by 4 bases, with 14 bases between the two germline ends. This CDR3 has 15 residues. Germline-derived CDR1 and CDR2 are MNHEY and SVGAGI. The CDR3 here is CASSSTGNPGNTIYF. Written as DNA, the CDR3 is TGTGCCAGCAGTTCCACAGGGAATCCCGGAAACACCATATATTTT.

The chain couples TRBV5-1 to TRBJ2-3; 7 positions agree with TRBD1. V was clipped by 2 bases and J by 5 bases; unmatched bases: 8. This CDR3 spans 15 amino acids. Germline-derived CDR1 and CDR2 are SGHRS and YFSETQ. In nucleotides, the CDR3 is TGCGCCAGCAGCTTACAGGGGAATTTGGGAGATACGCAGTATTTT. It translates to CASSLQGNLGDTQYF.

This chain connects TRBV7-9 to TRBJ2-1, with TRBD2 matching 12 bases. CDR3 length: 17 residues. Germline loops: CDR1 SEHNR, CDR2 FQNEAQ (reference sequence). The J segment lost 8 bases and the V segment lost 5 bases, leaving 13 bases of the junction unmatched. DNA for the CDR3: TGTGCCAGCAGCACCCGACTAGCGGGAGCAGTTATCCATGAGCAGTTCTTC. Translating it yields CASSTRLAGAVIHEQFF.

This clonotype is medium-sized (0.01 to 0.1%) within its sample. This rearrangement joins TRBV7-9 to TRBJ2-1; tentatively, D is TRBD2 (6 bases). V gave up 1 base and J gave up 9 bases, with 7 bases separating them. The germline V gene encodes CDR1 SEHNR and CDR2 FQNEAQ (reference sequence). The CDR3 has 12 residues. The chain's CDR3 is CASSLGTTEQFF. The CDR3 DNA reads TGTGCCAGCAGCTTAGGGACTACTGAGCAGTTCTTC.

This clonotype has a count of ten or more. The rearrangement joins TRBV20-1 to TRBJ2-7; 7 nucleotides align to TRBD1. V gave up 5 bases and J gave up 4 bases; unmatched junction bases: 8. The germline CDR1 and CDR2 sequences are DFQATT and SNEGSKA (reference sequence). The CDR3 loop spans 13 amino acids. The DNA for the CDR3 is TGCAGTGCTCGACAGGGAGATCGGTACGAGCAGTACTTC. Protein product: CSARQGDRYEQYF.

CDR3 coding DNA: TGTGCCAGCAGCCCGCATTTGGGCCGCGGGGGGCTGGAAGATACGCAGTATTTT. It translates to CASSPHLGRGGLEDTQYF. V and J are TRBV9 and TRBJ2-3; 8 bases map to TRBD2. The junction had 18 bases not matched to a gene; V was cut back by 4 bases and J by 5 bases. This CDR3 spans 18 amino acids. CDR1 SGDLS and CDR2 YYNGEE come from the germline V gene.

This clonotype was found a few times. The chain is built from TRBV4-3 and TRBJ1-3; 10 bases are shared with TRBD1. CDR3 length equals 15 residues. Germline-derived CDR1 and CDR2 are LGHNA and YSLEER. The J segment lost 4 bases and the V segment lost 2 bases, leaving 2 bases of the junction unmatched. The CDR3 region has the DNA TGCGCCAGCAGCCAAAAGACAGGGGGCGGAAACACCATATATTTT. Translated: CASSQKTGGGNTIYF.

The chain has TRBV7-2 and TRBJ2-1, with 10 bases lining up with TRBD2. After removal of 6 bases from V and 9 bases from J, the junction contained 11 bases not matched to a gene. CDR1 is SGHTA and CDR2 is FQGNSA in the germline V gene. CDR3 length: 15 residues. CDR3 sequence reads: CASRAWGLAKGEQFF. CDR3 bases: TGTGCCAGCAGAGCTTGGGGACTAGCGAAGGGTGAGCAGTTCTTC. Complete variable domain (other parts from reference TRBV7-2 and TRBJ2-1): GAGVSQSPSNKVTEKGKDVELRCDPISGHTALYWYRQSLGQGLEFLIYFQGNSAPDKSGLPSDRFSAERTGGSVSTLTIQRTQQEDSAVYLCASRAWGLAKGEQFFGPGTRLTVL.

This clonotype was observed a handful of times. The chain is built from TRBV4-1 and TRBJ2-1; 10 bases agree with TRBD2. The junction had 11 bases not matched to a gene; V was cut back by 4 bases and J by 5 bases. Looked up from germline, CDR1 is MGHRA and CDR2 is YSYEKL. The CDR3 runs 17 residues. CDR3 in DNA: TGCGCCAGCAGCCCCCCCAGAGGGACTAGCGCTAACAATGAGCAGTTCTTC. It translates to CASSPPRGTSANNEQFF.